Below are 18 T cell receptor beta chains sequenced from a single sample in a study of T cell responses to AZD1222 COVID-19 vaccine. Data came from immunoSEQ multiplex PCR; TCRdb stores just in-frame clones and leaves some out. Of some 190,000 clones detected, approximately 91% appear once; the ten largest clones hold around 1.6%. The sample was peripheral blood, taken 28 days after the second AZD1222 dose. The receptors derive from an adult who received the AZD1222 COVID-19 vaccine.

This clone was picked up one time. The V gene is TRBV19, the J gene TRBJ1-2; a weak D match, TRBD1 (5 bases). This CDR3 is 16 amino acids long. Trimming removed 6 bases at V and 4 bases at J, with 21 bases between. CDR1 LNHDA and CDR2 SQIVND come from the germline V gene (reference sequence). CDR3 coding DNA: TGTGCCAGTAGGGATAGCCCGGGGGGTACGGGCTATGGCTACACCTTC. Translated: CASRDSPGGTGYGYTF.

For this clone: Other DNA sequences of this sample code for an identical CDR3. The chain joins TRBV30 to TRBJ1-3; D gene uncertain. Trimming pared 0 bases from V and 0 bases from J, leaving 3 bases between. The CDR3 is 13 residues long. CDR1 and CDR2 from the germline V gene are GTSNPN and SVGIG (reference sequence). The CDR3 region is CAWSVGSGNTIYF. The CDR3 region has the DNA TGTGCCTGGAGTGTCGGCTCTGGAAACACCATATATTTT. The variable domain in full, with the rest retrieved from reference TRBV30 and TRBJ1-3, is SQTIHQWPATLVQPVGSPLSLECTVEGTSNPNLYWYRQAAGRGLQLLFYSVGIGQISSEVPQNLSASRPQDRQFILSSKKLLLSDSGFYLCAWSVGSGNTIYFGEGSWLTVV.

V and J are TRBV6-5 and TRBJ1-1; unclear D gene. This CDR3 is 13 amino acids long. Trimming shortened V by 0 bases and J by 6 bases, and 8 bases separated the two germline ends. Germline V gene data show CDR1 as MNHEY and CDR2 as SVGAGI. CDR3 residues: CASSYSEGSEAFF. The CDR3 DNA reads as TGTGCCAGCAGTTACTCGGAGGGCTCTGAAGCTTTCTTT.

This sequence joins TRBV3-1 (or the pseudogene TRBV3-2) and TRBJ2-1; 13 nucleotides agree with TRBD2. The junction had 4 bases not matched to a gene; V was cut back by 0 bases and J by 2 bases. Per the germline V gene, CDR1 is LGHDT and CDR2 is YNNKEL (reference sequence). This CDR3 comprises 18 residues. The CDR3 sequence is CASSQEALAGGTYNEQFF. CDR3 nucleotides: TGTGCCAGCAGCCAAGAGGCACTAGCGGGAGGGACCTACAATGAGCAGTTCTTC.

The chain couples TRBV5-5 to TRBJ2-1, with 11 bases that match TRBD2. The V gene end was trimmed by 5 bases and the J gene end by 5 bases; junction bases not matched to a gene: 6. CDR1 is SGHKS and CDR2 is YYEKEE in the germline V gene (reference sequence). This CDR3 contains 15 residues. The CDR3 protein is CASRPTSGIDNEQFF. Written as DNA, the CDR3 is TGTGCCAGCAGACCGACTAGCGGGATCGACAATGAGCAGTTCTTC.

The chain combines TRBV29-1 with TRBJ2-7; TRBD2 aligns across 8 bases. CDR1 and CDR2 (germline): SQVTM, ANQGSEA. Trimming at V came to 6 bases and at J to 6 bases, leaving 10 bases not matched to a gene. The CDR3 runs to 13 residues. The CDR3 DNA reads as TGCAGCGTGGGACCGGGACTAGTCCCCGAGCAGTACTTC. It is translated as CSVGPGLVPEQYF.

The chain carries TRBV5-6 and TRBJ1-4; D may be TRBD1 (6 bases). The CDR3 is 17 residues long. Germline CDR1 is SGHDT and CDR2 is YYEEEE. The germline V and J ends were trimmed by 5 bases and 2 bases, with 19 bases remaining between them. The CDR3, as DNA: TGTGCCAGCAGTTCTCTGGGATTCCAGGGGACTAATGAAAAACTGTTTTTT. Its protein is CASSSLGFQGTNEKLFF.

This chain joins TRBV29-1 and TRBJ2-7; D gene uncertain. The CDR3 runs to 12 residues. V was clipped by 4 bases and J by 2 bases, with 9 bases between them. CDR1 is SQVTM, CDR2 ANQGSEA, per germline. CDR3 sequence (DNA): TGCAGCGTTGGTGCCAGCACCTACGAGCAGTACTTC. This encodes CSVGASTYEQYF.

The chain links TRBV7-2 to TRBJ2-2; weak D call: TRBD1 (6 bases). The CDR3 extends over 15 amino acids. CDR1 and CDR2 (germline): SGHTA, FQGNSA. The V gene lost 6 bases and the J gene lost 4 bases, with 15 bases spanning the gap. The CDR3 DNA follows: TGTGCCAGCAGTTTGACAGGCGCAACCACCGGGGAGCTGTTTTTT. Amino acids: CASSLTGATTGELFF.

The gene calls are TRBV6-5 and TRBJ1-5; D is possibly TRBD1 (6 bases). Germline loops: CDR1 MNHEY, CDR2 SVGAGI. Deletions cut 7 bases from V and 3 bases from J, with 16 bases between. The CDR3 is made up of 15 amino acids. The CDR3 bases are TGTGCCAGCACCCCCGACAGGACTTTCAATCAGCCCCAGCATTTT. It translates to CASTPDRTFNQPQHF.

This chain uses TRBV18 with TRBJ2-5; D is uncertain. Trimming took 0 bases from V and 3 from J, leaving 5 bases between them. The CDR3 length is 13 residues. The germline V gene encodes CDR1 KGHSH and CDR2 LQKENI. The CDR3 loop reads CASSPPTEETQYF. In DNA, the CDR3 is TGTGCCAGCTCACCACCGACGGAAGAGACCCAGTACTTC.

The chain carries TRBV19 and TRBJ2-5; tentative D call: TRBD2 (5 bases). Trimming left V 3 bases short and J 7 bases short, with 15 bases between. Germline V gene lookup returns CDR1 LNHDA and CDR2 SQIVND (reference sequence). The CDR3 runs 14 residues. The CDR3 DNA is TGTGCCAGTAGTATCCTGCCCAGCCGGGGGACCCAGTACTTC. Amino acids: CASSILPSRGTQYF.

The chain joins TRBV7-2 to TRBJ2-3; 10 bases agree with TRBD2. Germline lookup yields CDR1 SGHTA and CDR2 FQGNSA. The junction had 6 bases not matched to a gene; V was cut back by 5 bases and J by 4 bases. This CDR3 has 15 residues. The CDR3 protein is CASSQGLATADTQYF. The DNA of the CDR3 is TGTGCCAGCAGCCAGGGACTAGCGACCGCAGATACGCAGTATTTT.

V and J are TRBV10-1 and TRBJ2-3; D call uncertain. The V end lost 3 bases, the J end lost 4 bases, and 11 bases lay between the germline ends. CDR3 size: 14 residues. Germline assignment: CDR1 WNHNN and CDR2 SYGVQD (reference sequence). The CDR3 here is CASSDLAASDTQYF. In DNA, the CDR3 is TGCGCCAGCAGTGATCTGGCGGCCTCAGATACGCAGTATTTT.

This clone appeared once. The chain uses TRBV14 and TRBJ2-3; TRBD2 aligns across 12 bases. The V and J ends lost 6 bases and 3 bases, in that order; junction bases with no gene match: 7. This CDR3 spans 16 amino acids. From germline, CDR1 is SGHDN and CDR2 FVKESK. CDR3 protein: CASSPGLAGKTDTQYF. CDR3 coding DNA: TGTGCCAGCAGTCCCGGACTAGCGGGAAAAACAGATACGCAGTATTTT. Complete variable domain (other parts from reference TRBV14 and TRBJ2-3): EAGVTQFPSHSVIEKGQTVTLRCDPISGHDNLYWYRRVMGKEIKFLLHFVKESKQDESGMPNNRFLAERTGGTYSTLKVQPAELEDSGVYFCASSPGLAGKTDTQYFGPGTRLTVL.

This chain uses TRBV5-1 with TRBJ2-7, with 11 bases aligning to TRBD1. The J segment lost 3 bases and the V segment lost 0 bases, leaving 2 bases of the junction unmatched. Germline CDR1 reads SGHRS; CDR2 reads YFSETQ. The CDR3 is made up of 15 amino acids. CDR3 sequence: CASSLGGQGDYEQYF. In DNA, the CDR3 is TGCGCCAGCAGCTTGGGGGGACAGGGGGACTACGAGCAGTACTTC. Full variable domain (missing parts from reference TRBV5-1 and TRBJ2-7): KAGVTQTPRYLIKTRGQQVTLSCSPISGHRSVSWYQQTPGQGLQFLFEYFSETQRNKGNFPGRFSGRQFSNSRSEMNVSTLELGDSALYLCASSLGGQGDYEQYFGPGTRLTVT.

The chain couples TRBV6-5 to TRBJ1-5, with D tentatively TRBD1 (5 bases). CDR3 length: 14 amino acids. In germline, CDR1 is MNHEY, CDR2 SVGAGI. Trimming removed 0 bases at V and 5 bases at J, with 8 bases between. The CDR3 DNA sequence: TGTGCCAGCAGTTACTCAAGGGGATATCAGCCCCAGCATTTT. Residues: CASSYSRGYQPQHF.

J is TRBJ2-1 and V is TRBV15; 7 nucleotides align to TRBD2. V lost 5 bases and J lost 3; bases outside the gene matches: 4. The CDR3 covers 14 residues. The germline gives CDR1 LNHNV, CDR2 YYDKDF (reference sequence). The CDR3 nucleotides read TGTGCCACCAGCTTGGGAGGGATCTACAATGAGCAGTTCTTC. This codes for CATSLGGIYNEQFF.